This T cell receptor beta chain was documented in a study of T-cell memory formation after mild COVID-19. For the study at large: Clusters of TCRs were largely donor specific. Whole-study results and caveats: Contracting clones from day 15 to 85 showed balanced CD4/CD8; later expanders favored CD4+. Memory sampled before infection contained some responding clones, suggesting cross-reactive memory joined.

Losses at the gene ends were 5 bases for V and 8 bases for J; bases not matched to a gene: 9. Germline assignment: CDR1 GTSNPN and CDR2 SVGIG (reference sequence). This CDR3 has 13 amino acids. Of note for this clonotype: As yet, its antigen is unknown.

It was 5'RACE with constant-segment primers that produced the TCR alpha and TCR beta cDNA libraries, which carried sample barcodes and UMIs. TCRdb fed the 5' RACE reads into MiXCR, producing one record per CDR3 protein. In the table there are 450,000 to 700,000 distinct CDR3 sequences, roughly 18% of which are singletons. Sequences were obtained from PBMCs or a T cell subset sorted from them (not recorded which). This TCR derives from an adult woman who had mild COVID-19 (a few samples of this study predate the infection). Cell type and time point are not known. V gene TRBV30 combines with J gene TRBJ2-1; 7 bases match TRBD1. The CDR3 region has the DNA TGTGCCTGGGTGACAGGGCGCGCGGATGAGCAGTTCTTC. It is translated as CAWVTGRADEQFF. The full variable domain, with the rest looked up from reference TRBV30 and TRBJ2-1, is SQTIHQWPATLVQPVGSPLSLECTVEGTSNPNLYWYRQAAGRGLQLLFYSVGIGQISSEVPQNLSASRPQDRQFILSSKKLLLSDSGFYLCAWVTGRADEQFFGPGTRLTVL.